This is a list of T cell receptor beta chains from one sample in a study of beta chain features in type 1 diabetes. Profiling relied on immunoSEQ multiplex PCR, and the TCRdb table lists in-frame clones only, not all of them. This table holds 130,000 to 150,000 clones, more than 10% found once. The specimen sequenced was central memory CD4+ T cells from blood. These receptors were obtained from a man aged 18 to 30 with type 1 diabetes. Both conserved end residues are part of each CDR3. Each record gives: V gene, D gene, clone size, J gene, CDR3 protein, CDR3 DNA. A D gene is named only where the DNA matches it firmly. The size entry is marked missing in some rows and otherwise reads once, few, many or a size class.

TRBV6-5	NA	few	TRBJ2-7	CASSSKGPLEQYF	TGTGCCAGCAGTTCCAAGGGACCCCTCGAGCAGTACTTC
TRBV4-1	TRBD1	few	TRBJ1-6	CASSQGGDRYNSPLHF	TGCGCCAGCAGCCAAGGAGGGGACAGGTATAATTCACCCCTCCACTTT
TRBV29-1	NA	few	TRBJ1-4	CSAFLGLNEKLFF	TGCAGCGCCTTCCTCGGCCTTAATGAAAAACTGTTTTTT
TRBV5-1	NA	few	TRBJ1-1	CASSLEGNTEAFF	TGCGCCAGCAGCTTGGAAGGGAACACTGAAGCTTTCTTT
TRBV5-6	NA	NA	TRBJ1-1	CASSPGAGWTEAFF	TGTGCCAGCAGCCCGGGGGCGGGATGGACTGAAGCTTTCTTT
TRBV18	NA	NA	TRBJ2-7	CASSPYSYEQYF	TGTGCCAGCTCACCTTACTCCTACGAGCAGTACTTC
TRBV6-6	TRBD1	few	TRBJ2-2	CASSLRTGHTGELFF	TGTGCCAGCAGTCTCCGGACAGGGCACACCGGGGAGCTGTTTTTT
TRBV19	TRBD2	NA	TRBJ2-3	CASSMRGGRTDTQYF	TGTGCCAGTAGTATGCGCGGGGGGCGCACAGATACGCAGTATTTT
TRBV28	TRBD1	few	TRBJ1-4	CASSDRDRVIEKLFF	TGTGCCAGCTCCGACCGGGACAGGGTTATTGAAAAACTGTTTTTT
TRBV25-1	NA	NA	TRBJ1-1	CASSNWDGEAFF	TGTGCCAGCAGCAACTGGGACGGTGAAGCTTTCTTT
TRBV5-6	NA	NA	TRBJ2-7	CASSPQVPYEQYF	TGTGCCAGCAGCCCACAGGTTCCCTACGAGCAGTACTTC
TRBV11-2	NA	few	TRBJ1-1	CASSLEEDTEAFF	TGTGCCAGCAGCTTAGAGGAGGACACTGAAGCTTTCTTT
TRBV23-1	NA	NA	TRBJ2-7	CATIDRNYEQYF	TGCGCCACCATTGACAGAAACTACGAGCAGTACTTC
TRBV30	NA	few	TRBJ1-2	CACKPGGLPYGYTF	TGTGCCTGCAAACCCGGTGGGCTCCCCTATGGCTACACCTTC
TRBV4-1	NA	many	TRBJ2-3	CASSQDPGRIYTDTQYF	TGCGCCAGCAGCCAAGATCCAGGCAGAATCTACACAGATACGCAGTATTTT
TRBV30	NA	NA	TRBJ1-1	CAWSGDSVTEAFF	TGTGCCTGGAGTGGCGACTCCGTCACTGAAGCTTTCTTT
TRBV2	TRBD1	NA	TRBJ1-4	CASRGTGATNEKLFF	TGTGCCAGCAGGGGTACAGGGGCAACTAATGAAAAACTGTTTTTT
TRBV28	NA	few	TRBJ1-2	CASSSGDYGYTF	TGTGCCAGCAGTTCAGGGGACTATGGCTACACCTTC
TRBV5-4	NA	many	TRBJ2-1	CASSFGQQDNEQFF	TGTGCCAGCAGCTTTGGACAGCAGGACAATGAGCAGTTCTTC
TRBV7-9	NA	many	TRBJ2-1	CASSLDGGPYNEQFF	TGTGCCAGCAGCTTAGATGGGGGCCCCTACAATGAGCAGTTCTTC
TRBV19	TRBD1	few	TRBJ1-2	CASSPTGDQNGYTF	TGTGCCAGTAGCCCGACAGGGGATCAAAATGGCTACACCTTC
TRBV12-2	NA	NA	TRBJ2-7	CASRPLPSSGILDDEQYF	TGTGCAAGTCGCCCCCTCCCCTCTAGCGGGATCCTTGACGACGAGCAGTACTTC
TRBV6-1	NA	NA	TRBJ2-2	CATRGQTNTGELFF	TGTGCCACCCGGGGGCAGACAAACACCGGGGAGCTGTTTTTT
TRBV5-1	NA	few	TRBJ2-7	CASSQEPISYEQYF	TGCGCCAGCAGCCAGGAGCCGATCTCTTACGAGCAGTACTTC
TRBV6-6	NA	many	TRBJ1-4	CASSSSRVGEKLFF	TGTGCCAGCAGTAGTTCCAGGGTTGGCGAAAAACTGTTTTTT
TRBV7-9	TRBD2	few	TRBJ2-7	CASSLGASGAYEQYF	TGTGCCAGCAGCTTAGGGGCTAGCGGGGCCTACGAGCAGTACTTC
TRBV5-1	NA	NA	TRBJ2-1	CASIAGSGEQFF	TGCGCCAGCATTGCCGGGTCCGGTGAGCAGTTCTTC
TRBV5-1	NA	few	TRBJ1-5	CASLTFNQPQHF	TGCGCCAGCCTGACCTTCAATCAGCCCCAGCATTTT
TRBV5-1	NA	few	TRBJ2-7	CASSLGISYEQYF	TGCGCCAGCAGCTTAGGGATCTCCTACGAGCAGTACTTC
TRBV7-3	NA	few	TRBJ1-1	CASSLDAYTEAFF	TGTGCCAGCAGCCTGGACGCTTACACTGAAGCTTTCTTT
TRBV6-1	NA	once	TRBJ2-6	CASTAPGANVLTF	TGTGCCAGCACGGCACCTGGGGCCAACGTCCTGACTTTC
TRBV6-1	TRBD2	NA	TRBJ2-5	CASNPPGGPQETQYF	TGTGCCAGCAACCCGCCGGGGGGGCCACAAGAGACCCAGTACTTC
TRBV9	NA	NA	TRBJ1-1	CASSRDFNTEAFF	TGTGCCAGCAGCCGGGATTTCAACACTGAAGCTTTCTTT
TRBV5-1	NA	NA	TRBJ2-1	CASSPTVGMEGEQFF	TGCGCCAGCAGCCCTACAGTGGGGATGGAGGGTGAGCAGTTCTTC
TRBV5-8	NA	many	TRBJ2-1	CASTPERGYYNEQFF	TGTGCCAGCACCCCAGAGAGGGGGTATTACAATGAGCAGTTCTTC
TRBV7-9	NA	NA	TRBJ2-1	CASSLVELGNEQFF	TGTGCCAGCAGCTTAGTCGAACTAGGAAATGAGCAGTTCTTC
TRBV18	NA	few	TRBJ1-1	CASSPPFWDTEAFF	TGTGCCAGCTCACCCCCCTTTTGGGACACTGAAGCTTTCTTT
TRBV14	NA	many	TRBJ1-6	CASSQNPGSSPLHF	TGTGCCAGCAGCCAGAACCCAGGGAGTTCACCCCTCCACTTT
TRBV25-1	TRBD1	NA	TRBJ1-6	CASSLTGDKSPLHF	TGTGCCAGCAGTTTAACAGGGGATAAATCACCCCTCCACTTT
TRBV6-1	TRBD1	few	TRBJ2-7	CASSGTGDGYYEQYF	TGTGCCAGCAGTGGGACAGGGGATGGCTACTACGAGCAGTACTTC
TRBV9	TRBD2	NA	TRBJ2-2	CASSVSSGTGELFF	TGTGCCAGCAGCGTCTCTAGCGGGACCGGGGAGCTGTTTTTT
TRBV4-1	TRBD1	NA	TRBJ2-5	CASSQNRGEWETQYF	TGCGCCAGCAGCCAAAACAGGGGAGAGTGGGAGACCCAGTACTTC
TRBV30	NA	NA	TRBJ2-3	CAWDTRAGSTDTQYF	TGTGCCTGGGACACTAGGGCGGGTAGCACAGATACGCAGTATTTT
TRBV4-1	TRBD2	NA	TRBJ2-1	CASSQGGAGGPTYNEQFF	TGCGCCAGCAGCCAAGGTGGAGCGGGGGGCCCCACCTACAATGAGCAGTTCTTC
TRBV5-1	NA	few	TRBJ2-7	CASSPSGTADAYEQYF	TGCGCCAGCAGCCCGTCCGGGACGGCCGACGCCTACGAGCAGTACTTC
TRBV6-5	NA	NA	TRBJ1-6	CASTRVNNSPLHF	TGTGCCAGCACACGAGTTAATAATTCACCCCTCCACTTT
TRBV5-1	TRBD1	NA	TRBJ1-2	CASSFSGTGDGYTF	TGCGCCAGCAGCTTTAGCGGGACAGGGGATGGCTACACCTTC
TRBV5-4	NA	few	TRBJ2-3	CASSPEMWGGASTDTQYF	TGTGCCAGCAGCCCCGAGATGTGGGGGGGGGCTAGCACAGATACGCAGTATTTT
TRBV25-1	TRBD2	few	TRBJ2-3	CASSPPGTSGTDTQYF	TGTGCCAGCAGTCCCCCCGGGACTAGCGGTACAGATACGCAGTATTTT
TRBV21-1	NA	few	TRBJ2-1	CASSKAGEGSYNEQFF	TGTGCCAGCAGCAAAGCGGGGGAGGGGTCCTACAATGAGCAGTTCTTC
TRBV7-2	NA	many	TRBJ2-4	CASSLYSQNIQYF	TGTGCCAGCAGCTTATACAGCCAAAACATTCAGTACTTC
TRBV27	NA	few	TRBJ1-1	CASSTMEPSDTEAFF	TGTGCCAGCAGTACCATGGAGCCCTCTGACACTGAAGCTTTCTTT
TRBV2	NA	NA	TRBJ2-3	CASSKLFMGEQYF	TGTGCCAGCAGCAAACTTTTCATGGGGGAGCAGTATTTT